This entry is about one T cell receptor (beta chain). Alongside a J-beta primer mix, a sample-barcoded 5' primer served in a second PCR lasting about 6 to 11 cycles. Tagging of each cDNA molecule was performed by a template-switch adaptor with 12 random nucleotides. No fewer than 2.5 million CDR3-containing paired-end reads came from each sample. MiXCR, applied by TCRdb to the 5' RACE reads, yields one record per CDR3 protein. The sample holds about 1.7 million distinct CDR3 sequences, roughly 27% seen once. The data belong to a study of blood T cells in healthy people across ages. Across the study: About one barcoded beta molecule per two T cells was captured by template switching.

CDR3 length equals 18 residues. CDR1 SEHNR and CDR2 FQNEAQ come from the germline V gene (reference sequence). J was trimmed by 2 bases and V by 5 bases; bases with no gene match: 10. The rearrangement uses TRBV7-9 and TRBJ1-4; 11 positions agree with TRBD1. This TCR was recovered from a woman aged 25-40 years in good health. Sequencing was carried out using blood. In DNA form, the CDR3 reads TGTGCCAGCAGCACGAGGACAGGGGGCGCCATGACTAATGAAAAACTGTTTTTT. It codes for CASSTRTGGAMTNEKLFF.